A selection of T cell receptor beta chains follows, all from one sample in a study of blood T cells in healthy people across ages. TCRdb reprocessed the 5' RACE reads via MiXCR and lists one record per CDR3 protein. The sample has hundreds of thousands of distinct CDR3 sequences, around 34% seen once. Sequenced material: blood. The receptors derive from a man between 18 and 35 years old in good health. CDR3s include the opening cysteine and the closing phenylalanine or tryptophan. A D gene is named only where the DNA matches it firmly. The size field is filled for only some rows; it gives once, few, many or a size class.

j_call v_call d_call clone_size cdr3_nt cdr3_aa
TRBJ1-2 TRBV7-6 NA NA TGTGCCAGCAGCCATTTTCGGGCAGAAAAAGGGTCCCATTCTGGCTACACCTTC CASSHFRAEKGSHSGYTF
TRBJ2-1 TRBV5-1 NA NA TGCGCCAGCAGCTTGGCGGTTGGGGATTTGTTCTTC CASSLAVGDLFF
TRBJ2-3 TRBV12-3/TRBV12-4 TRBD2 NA TGTGCCAGCAGCAGACTAGCGGGGGTCAACTGGGGTACGCAGTATTTT CASSRLAGVNWGTQYF
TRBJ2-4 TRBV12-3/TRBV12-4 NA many TGTGCCAGCAGCCAAGATCAGGGGGCCAAAAACATTCAGTACTTC CASSQDQGAKNIQYF
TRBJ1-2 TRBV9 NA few TGTGCCAGCAGCGCCCGAGGGGGGAACTATGGCTACACCTTC CASSARGGNYGYTF
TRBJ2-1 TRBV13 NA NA TGTGCCAGCAGCCCGAGACCAGGCGATGAGCAGTTCTTC CASSPRPGDEQFF
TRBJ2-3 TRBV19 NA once TGTGCCAGTAGTAGACTAGGAGGTACGCAGTATTTT CASSRLGGTQYF
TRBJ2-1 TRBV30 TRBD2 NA TGTGCCTGGAGTAAAAGTTCCGGGACTAGTCTGTACAATGAGCAGTTCTTC CAWSKSSGTSLYNEQFF
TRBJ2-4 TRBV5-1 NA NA TGCGCCAGCAGCGTGATAGGAGGGGAGGTGCAGTACTTC CASSVIGGEVQYF
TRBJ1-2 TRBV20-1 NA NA TGCAGTGCTAGCCCTTATAACTATGGTTACACCTTC CSASPYNYGYTF
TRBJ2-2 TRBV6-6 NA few TGTGCCAGCAGTTACGGACAATTCGGGGGGCACACCGGGGAGCTGTTTTTT CASSYGQFGGHTGELFF
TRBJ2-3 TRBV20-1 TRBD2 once TGCAGTGCAAAACTAGCGGGGGGGCGCGGAGATACGCAGTATTTT CSAKLAGGRGDTQYF
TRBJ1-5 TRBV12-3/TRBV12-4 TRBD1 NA TGTGCCAGCAGTTTCGGCAGGGGGCTAAATCAGCCCCAGCATTTT CASSFGRGLNQPQHF
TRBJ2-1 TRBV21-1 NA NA TGTGCCAGGGGGGTGGGGTGGGATGAGCAGTTCTTC CARGVGWDEQFF
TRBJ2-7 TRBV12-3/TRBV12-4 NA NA TGTGCCAGCAGTGTAGTTAGTACCTACGAGCAGTACTTC CASSVVSTYEQYF
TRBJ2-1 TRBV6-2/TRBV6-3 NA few TGTGCCAGCAGTCAGTGGGGCCATGAGCAGTTCTTC CASSQWGHEQFF
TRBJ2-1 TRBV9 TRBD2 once TGTGCCAGCAGCGTAGTGGTAGGGACTAGCGGGGACCATGAGCAGTTCTTC CASSVVVGTSGDHEQFF
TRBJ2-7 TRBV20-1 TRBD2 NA TGCAGTGCTAGAACCGGGACTAACTCCTACGAGCAGTACTTC CSARTGTNSYEQYF
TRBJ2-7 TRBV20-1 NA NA TGCAGTGCTAGGATCCCGGGAACCTACGGGCAGTACTTC CSARIPGTYGQYF
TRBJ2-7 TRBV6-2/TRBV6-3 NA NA TGTGCCAGCAGTGCCGGGACTCCCCTTATAAGTGAGCAGTACTTC CASSAGTPLISEQYF
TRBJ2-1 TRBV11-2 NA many TGTGCCAGCAGCCGTGGGCCCCTCGGGGACAATGAGCAGTTCTTC CASSRGPLGDNEQFF
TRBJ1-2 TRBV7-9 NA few TGTGCCAGCAGCTCGAGCCCATGGCTCTATGGCTACACCTTC CASSSSPWLYGYTF
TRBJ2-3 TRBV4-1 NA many TGCGCCAGCCGAAGGACTCGTACCACAGATACGCAGTATTTT CASRRTRTTDTQYF
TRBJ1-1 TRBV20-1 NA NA TGCAGTGCTAGAGACGGGACACCGAACACTGAAGCTTTCTTT CSARDGTPNTEAFF
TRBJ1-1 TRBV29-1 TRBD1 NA TGCAGCGGGACAGGGAGCCTAGAGGGTGAAGCTTTCTTT CSGTGSLEGEAFF
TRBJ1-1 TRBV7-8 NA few TGTGCCAGCAGCTTTATACGTGGTATGGCTTTCTTT CASSFIRGMAFF
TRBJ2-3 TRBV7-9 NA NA TGTGCCAGCAGCGTTTACACCTTAGGAAACACAGATACGCAGTATTTT CASSVYTLGNTDTQYF
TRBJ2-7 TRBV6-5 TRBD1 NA TGTGCCAGCAGCGAAAACAGGGGAGACTACGAGCAGTACTTC CASSENRGDYEQYF
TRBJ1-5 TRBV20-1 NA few TGCAGTGCTAGAACGGACAGTCAGCCCCAGCATTTT CSARTDSQPQHF
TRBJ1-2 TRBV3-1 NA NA TGTGCCAGCAGCCAAGGGCAGGGGAGTGGCTACACCTTC CASSQGQGSGYTF
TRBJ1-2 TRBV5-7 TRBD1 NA TGTGCCAGCAGCTTGGCCCGACAGGGTTATTTCAGCTACACCTTC CASSLARQGYFSYTF
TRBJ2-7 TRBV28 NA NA TGTGCCAGCACGACCGATGGGGTCTCCGAGCAGTACTTC CASTTDGVSEQYF
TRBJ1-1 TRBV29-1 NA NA TGCAGCGTATTAGGAGGGGAGGTCCATGAAGCTTTCTTT CSVLGGEVHEAFF
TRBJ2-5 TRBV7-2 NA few TGTGCCAGCAGCTTAGGCGGGGTAGCAACAGAGACCCAGTACTTC CASSLGGVATETQYF
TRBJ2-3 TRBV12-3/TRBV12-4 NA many TGTGCCAGCAGTTTAGCAGGGGCGTTAGATACGCAGTATTTT CASSLAGALDTQYF
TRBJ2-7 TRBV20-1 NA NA TGCAGTGCTAGAAGTGGGGGGGCCTCGGTCTACAATGAGCAGTACTTC CSARSGGASVYNEQYF
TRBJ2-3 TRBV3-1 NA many TGTGCCAGCAGCCAAGAGGGACGGCGAATTCCAGATACGCAGTATTTT CASSQEGRRIPDTQYF